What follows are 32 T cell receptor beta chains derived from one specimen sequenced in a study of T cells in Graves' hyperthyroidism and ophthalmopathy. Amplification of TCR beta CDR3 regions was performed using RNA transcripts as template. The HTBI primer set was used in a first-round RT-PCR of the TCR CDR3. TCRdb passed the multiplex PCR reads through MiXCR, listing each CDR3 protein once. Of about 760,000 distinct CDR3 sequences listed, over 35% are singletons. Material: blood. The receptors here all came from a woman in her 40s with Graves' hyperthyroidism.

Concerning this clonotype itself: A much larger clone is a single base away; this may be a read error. The CDR3 loop reads CASREGRGSSEAFF. In DNA, the CDR3 is TGTGCCAGCCGCGAAGGGCGAGGCTCGAGTGAAGCTTTCTTT. The chain couples TRBV11-1 to TRBJ1-1; D remains unclear. The germline gives CDR1 SGHAT, CDR2 FQDESV (reference sequence). This CDR3 region has 14 residues. Trimming removed 8 bases from V and 7 bases from J, with 20 bases in between. Filled out from reference TRBV11-1 and TRBJ1-1, the complete variable domain reads EAEVAQSPRYKITEKSQAVAFWCDPISGHATLYWYRQILGQGPELLVQFQDESVVDDSQLPKDRFSAERLKGVDSTLKIQPAELGDSAMYLCASREGRGSSEAFFGQGTRLTVV.

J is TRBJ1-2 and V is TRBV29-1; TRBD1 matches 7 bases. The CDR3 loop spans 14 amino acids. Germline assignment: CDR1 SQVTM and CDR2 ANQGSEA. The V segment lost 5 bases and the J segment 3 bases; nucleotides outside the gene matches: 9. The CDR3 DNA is TGCAGCGTTAAGACAGCAGGGGGAGACTATGGCTACACCTTC. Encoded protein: CSVKTAGGDYGYTF.

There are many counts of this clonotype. DNA of the CDR3: TGCGCCAGCAGCCAAGGAGCAGTTCCCTATGGCTACACCTTC. It yields the protein CASSQGAVPYGYTF. The V gene is TRBV4-3, the J gene TRBJ1-2; no clear D gene. The CDR3 consists of 14 residues. The V and J ends lost 1 base and 4 bases respectively, with 10 bases between them. CDR1 and CDR2 from the germline V gene are LGHNA and YSLEER.

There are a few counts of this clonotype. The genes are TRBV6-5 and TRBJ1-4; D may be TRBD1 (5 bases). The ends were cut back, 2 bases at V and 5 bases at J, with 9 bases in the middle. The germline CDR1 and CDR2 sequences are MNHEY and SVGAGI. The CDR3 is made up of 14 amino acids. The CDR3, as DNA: TGTGCCAGCAGTTACGGGGACCACAATGAAAAACTGTTTTTT. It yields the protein CASSYGDHNEKLFF.

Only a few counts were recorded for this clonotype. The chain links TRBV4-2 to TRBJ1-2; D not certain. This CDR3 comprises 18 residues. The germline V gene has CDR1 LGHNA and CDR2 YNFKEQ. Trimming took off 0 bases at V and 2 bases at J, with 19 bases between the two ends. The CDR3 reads CASSQDRSADGENYGYTF. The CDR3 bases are TGTGCCAGCAGCCAAGATCGTTCGGCGGACGGGGAAAACTATGGCTACACCTTC.

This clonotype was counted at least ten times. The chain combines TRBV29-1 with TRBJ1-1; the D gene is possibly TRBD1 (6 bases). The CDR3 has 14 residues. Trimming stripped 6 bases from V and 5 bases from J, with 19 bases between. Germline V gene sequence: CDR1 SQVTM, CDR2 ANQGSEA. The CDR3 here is CSVGKQGKGTEAFF. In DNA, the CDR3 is TGCAGCGTGGGAAAACAGGGAAAGGGGACTGAAGCTTTCTTT. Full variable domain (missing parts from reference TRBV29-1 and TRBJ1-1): SAVISQKPSRDICQRGTSLTIQCQVDSQVTMMFWYRQQPGQSLTLIATANQGSEATYESGFVIDKFPISRPNLTFSTLTVSNMSPEDSSIYLCSVGKQGKGTEAFFGQGTRLTVV.

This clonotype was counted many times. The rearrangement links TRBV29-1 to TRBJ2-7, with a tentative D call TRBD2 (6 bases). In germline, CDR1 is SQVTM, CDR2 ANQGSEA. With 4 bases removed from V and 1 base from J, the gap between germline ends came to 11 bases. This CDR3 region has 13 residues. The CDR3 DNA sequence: TGCAGCGTTGGGGGTGGGGGGTCCTACGAGCAGTACTTC. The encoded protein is CSVGGGGSYEQYF.

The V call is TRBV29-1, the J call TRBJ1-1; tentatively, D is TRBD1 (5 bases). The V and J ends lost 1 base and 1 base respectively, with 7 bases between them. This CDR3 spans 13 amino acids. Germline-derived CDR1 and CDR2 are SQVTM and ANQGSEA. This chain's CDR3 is CSVEGGRNTEAFF. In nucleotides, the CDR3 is TGCAGCGTTGAAGGGGGCAGGAACACTGAAGCTTTCTTT.

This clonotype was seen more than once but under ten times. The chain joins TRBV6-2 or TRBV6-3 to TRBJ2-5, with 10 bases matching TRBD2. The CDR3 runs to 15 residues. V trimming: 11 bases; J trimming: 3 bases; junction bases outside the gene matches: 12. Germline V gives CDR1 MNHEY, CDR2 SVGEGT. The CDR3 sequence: CADELAGKAEETQYF. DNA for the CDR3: TGTGCCGACGAACTAGCGGGAAAGGCTGAAGAGACCCAGTACTTC.

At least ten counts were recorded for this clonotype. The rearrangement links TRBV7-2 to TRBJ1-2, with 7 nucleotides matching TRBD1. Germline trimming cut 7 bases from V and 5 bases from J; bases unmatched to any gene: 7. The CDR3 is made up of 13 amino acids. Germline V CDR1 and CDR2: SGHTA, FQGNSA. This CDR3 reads CASTFGRGYGYTF. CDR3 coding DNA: TGTGCCAGCACTTTCGGCAGGGGGTATGGCTACACCTTC.

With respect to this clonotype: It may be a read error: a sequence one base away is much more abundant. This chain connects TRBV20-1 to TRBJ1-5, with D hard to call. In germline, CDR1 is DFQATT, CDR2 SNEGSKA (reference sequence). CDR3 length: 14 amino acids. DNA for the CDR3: TGCAGTGCTGGAGATGACGGAGTTAATCAGCCCCAGCATTTT. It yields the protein CSAGDDGVNQPQHF.

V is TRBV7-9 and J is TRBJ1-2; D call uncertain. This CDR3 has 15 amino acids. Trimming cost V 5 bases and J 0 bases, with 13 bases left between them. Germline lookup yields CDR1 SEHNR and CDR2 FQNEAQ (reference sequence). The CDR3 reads CASSLFGSPNYGYTF. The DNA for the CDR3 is TGTGCCAGCAGCCTATTCGGGTCGCCTAACTATGGCTACACCTTC.

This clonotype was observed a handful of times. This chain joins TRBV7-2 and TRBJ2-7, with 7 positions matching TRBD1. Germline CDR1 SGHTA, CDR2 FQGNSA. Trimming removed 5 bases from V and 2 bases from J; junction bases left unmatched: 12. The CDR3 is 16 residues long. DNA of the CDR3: TGTGCCAGCAGCCCGTCAGGGGGACAGCCTACCTACGAGCAGTACTTC. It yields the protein CASSPSGGQPTYEQYF.

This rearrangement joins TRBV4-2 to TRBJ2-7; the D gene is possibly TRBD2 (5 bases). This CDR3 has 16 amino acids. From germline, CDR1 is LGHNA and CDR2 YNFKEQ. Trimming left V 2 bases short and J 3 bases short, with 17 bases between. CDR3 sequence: CASSQPGMKDFYEQYF. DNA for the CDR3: TGTGCCAGCAGCCAACCCGGGATGAAGGATTTCTACGAGCAGTACTTC.

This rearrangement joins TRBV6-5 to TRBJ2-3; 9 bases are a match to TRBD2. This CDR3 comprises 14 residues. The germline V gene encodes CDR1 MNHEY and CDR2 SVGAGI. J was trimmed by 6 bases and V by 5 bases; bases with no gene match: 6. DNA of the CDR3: TGTGCCAGCAGTGCGGGGGGGCTGGGGGATACGCAGTATTTT. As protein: CASSAGGLGDTQYF.

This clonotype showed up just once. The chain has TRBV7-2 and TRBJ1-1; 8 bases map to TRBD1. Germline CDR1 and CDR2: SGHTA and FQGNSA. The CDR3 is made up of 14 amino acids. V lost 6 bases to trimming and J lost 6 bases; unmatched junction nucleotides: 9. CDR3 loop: CASRRTGRDPEAFF. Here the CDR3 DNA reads TGTGCCAGCAGGAGGACAGGGAGGGACCCTGAAGCTTTCTTT.

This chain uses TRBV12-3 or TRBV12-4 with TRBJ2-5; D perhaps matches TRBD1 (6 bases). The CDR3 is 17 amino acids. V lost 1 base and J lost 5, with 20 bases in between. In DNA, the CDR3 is TGTGCCAGCAGTTTAGGGTACCGGGACAAGGGGATGGAGACCCAGTACTTC. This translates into CASSLGYRDKGMETQYF.

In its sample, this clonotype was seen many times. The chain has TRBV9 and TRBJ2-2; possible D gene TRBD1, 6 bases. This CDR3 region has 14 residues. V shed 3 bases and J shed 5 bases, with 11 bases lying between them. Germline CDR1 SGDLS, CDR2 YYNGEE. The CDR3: CASSGETGTGELFF. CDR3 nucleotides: TGTGCCAGCAGCGGGGAAACAGGGACCGGGGAGCTGTTTTTT.

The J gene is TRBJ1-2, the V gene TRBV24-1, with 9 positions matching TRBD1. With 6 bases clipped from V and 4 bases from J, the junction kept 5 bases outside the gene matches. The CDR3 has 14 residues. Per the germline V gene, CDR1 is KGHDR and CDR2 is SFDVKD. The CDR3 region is CATSSVQGAYGYTF. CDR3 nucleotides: TGTGCCACCAGTAGCGTACAGGGGGCCTATGGCTACACCTTC.

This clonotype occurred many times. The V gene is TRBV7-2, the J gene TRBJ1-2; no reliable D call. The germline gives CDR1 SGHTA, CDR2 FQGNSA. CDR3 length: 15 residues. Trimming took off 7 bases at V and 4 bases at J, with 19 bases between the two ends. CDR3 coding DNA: TGTGCCAGCACGTCGAGCGGCTCCCGGTCCTATGGCTACACCTTC. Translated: CASTSSGSRSYGYTF.

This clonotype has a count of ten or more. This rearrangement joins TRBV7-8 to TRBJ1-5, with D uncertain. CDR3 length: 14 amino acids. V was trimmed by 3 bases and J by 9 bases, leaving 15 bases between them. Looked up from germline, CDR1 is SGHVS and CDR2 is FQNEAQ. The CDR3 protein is CASSFSRPEGPQHF. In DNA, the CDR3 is TGTGCCAGCAGCTTTTCAAGGCCGGAAGGGCCCCAGCATTTT.

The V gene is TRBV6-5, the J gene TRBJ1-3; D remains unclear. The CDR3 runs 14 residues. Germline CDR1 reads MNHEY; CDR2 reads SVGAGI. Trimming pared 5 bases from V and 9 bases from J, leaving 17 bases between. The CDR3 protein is CASSDISAQTTIYF. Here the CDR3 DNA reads TGTGCCAGCAGTGATATCAGCGCTCAGACCACCATATATTTT.

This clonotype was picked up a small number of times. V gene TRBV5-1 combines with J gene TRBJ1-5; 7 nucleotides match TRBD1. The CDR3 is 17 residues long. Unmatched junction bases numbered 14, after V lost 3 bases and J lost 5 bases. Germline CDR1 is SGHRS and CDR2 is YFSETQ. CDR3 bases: TGCGCCAGCAGCTACCTCCCAGGGGGGGGGGGCGATCAGCCCCAGCATTTT. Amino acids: CASSYLPGGGGDQPQHF.

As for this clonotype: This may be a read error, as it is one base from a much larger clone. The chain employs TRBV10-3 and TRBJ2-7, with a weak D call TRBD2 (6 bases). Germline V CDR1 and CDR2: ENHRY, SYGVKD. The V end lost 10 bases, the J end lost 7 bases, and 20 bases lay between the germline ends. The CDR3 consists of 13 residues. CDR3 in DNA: TGTGCCACCAGCTCCGGACCTGGGAGGGAGCAGTACTTC. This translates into CATSSGPGREQYF.

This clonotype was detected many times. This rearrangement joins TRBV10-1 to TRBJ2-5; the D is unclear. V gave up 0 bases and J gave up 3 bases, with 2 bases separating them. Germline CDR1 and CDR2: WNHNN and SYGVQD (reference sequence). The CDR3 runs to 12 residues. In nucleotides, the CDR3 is TGCGCCAGCAGTGAGTCGGAAGAGACCCAGTACTTC. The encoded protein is CASSESEETQYF.

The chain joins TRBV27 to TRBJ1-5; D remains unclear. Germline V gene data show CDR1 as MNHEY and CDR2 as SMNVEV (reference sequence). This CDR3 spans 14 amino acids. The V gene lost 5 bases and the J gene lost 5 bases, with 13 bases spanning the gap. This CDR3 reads CASSDQGGDQPQHF. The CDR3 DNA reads TGTGCCAGCAGTGACCAAGGTGGAGATCAGCCCCAGCATTTT.

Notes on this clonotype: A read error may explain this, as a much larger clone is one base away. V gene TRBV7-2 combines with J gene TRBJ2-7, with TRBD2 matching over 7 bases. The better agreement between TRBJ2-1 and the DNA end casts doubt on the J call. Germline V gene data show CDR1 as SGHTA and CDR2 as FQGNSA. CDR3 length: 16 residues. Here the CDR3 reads CASSPRGGRAYSEQFF. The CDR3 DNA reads TGTGCCAGCAGCCCCCGGGGAGGGAGGGCCTACAGTGAGCAGTTCTTC.

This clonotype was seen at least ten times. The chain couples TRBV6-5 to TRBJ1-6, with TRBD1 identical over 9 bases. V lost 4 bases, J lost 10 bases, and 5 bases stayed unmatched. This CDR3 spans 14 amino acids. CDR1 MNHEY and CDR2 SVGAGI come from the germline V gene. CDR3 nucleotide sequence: TGTGCCAGCAGTTCGGACAGGGGAGGATCACCCCTCCACTTT. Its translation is CASSSDRGGSPLHF.

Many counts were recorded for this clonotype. The chain's CDR3 is CAKQESNYGYTF. The CDR3 nucleotides read TGTGCCAAACAGGAGAGCAACTATGGCTACACCTTC. The rearrangement links TRBV9 to TRBJ1-2; D is possibly TRBD1 (5 bases). Germline V gene data show CDR1 as SGDLS and CDR2 as YYNGEE. CDR3 length: 12 residues. V shed 9 bases and J shed 2 bases, with 11 bases lying between them.

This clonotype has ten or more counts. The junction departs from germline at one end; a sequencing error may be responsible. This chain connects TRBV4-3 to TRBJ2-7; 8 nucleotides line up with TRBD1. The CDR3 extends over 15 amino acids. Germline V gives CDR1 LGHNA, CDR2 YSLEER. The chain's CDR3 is CASSPRQGQVYGQYF. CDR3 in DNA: TGCGCCAGCAGCCCCAGACAGGGGCAGGTCTACGGGCAGTACTTC.

The CDR3 DNA reads TGTGCCAGCAGCGGGCCAGGGGGCGGGAATGAGCATTTT. It is translated as CASSGPGGGNEHF. This rearrangement joins TRBV7-9 to TRBJ1-5, with TRBD1 matching 8 bases. With 5 bases clipped from V and 14 bases from J, the junction kept 11 bases outside the gene matches. Germline loops: CDR1 SEHNR, CDR2 FQNEAQ (reference sequence). The length of the CDR3 is 13 residues.

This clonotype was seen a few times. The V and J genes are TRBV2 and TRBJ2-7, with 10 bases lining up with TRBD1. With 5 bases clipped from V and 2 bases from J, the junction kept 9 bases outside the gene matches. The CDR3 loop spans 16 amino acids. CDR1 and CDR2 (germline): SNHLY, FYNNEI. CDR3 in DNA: TGTGCCAGCAGTTATCTTCCGGGACAGGGGACCTACGAGCAGTACTTC. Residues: CASSYLPGQGTYEQYF.